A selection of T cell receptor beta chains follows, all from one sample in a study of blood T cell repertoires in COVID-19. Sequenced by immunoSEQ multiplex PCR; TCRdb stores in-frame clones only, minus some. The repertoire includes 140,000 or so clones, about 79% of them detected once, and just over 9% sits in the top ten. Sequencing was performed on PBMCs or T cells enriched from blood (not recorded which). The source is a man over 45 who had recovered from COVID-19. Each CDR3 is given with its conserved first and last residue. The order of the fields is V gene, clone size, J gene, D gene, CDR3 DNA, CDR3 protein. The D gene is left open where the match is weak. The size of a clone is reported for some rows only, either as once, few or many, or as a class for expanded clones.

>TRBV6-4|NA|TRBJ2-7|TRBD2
TGTGCCAGCAGTGACTCCCCTGGGAGGGACGAGCAGTACTTC
CASSDSPGRDEQYF
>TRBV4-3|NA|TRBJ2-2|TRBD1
TGCGCCAGCAGCCCTAGACAGGGCTCGAACACCGGGGAGCTGTTTTTT
CASSPRQGSNTGELFF
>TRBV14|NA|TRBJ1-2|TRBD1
TGTGCCAGCAGCCCTCCGCTGAGACAGGGCTTTTATGGCTACACCTTC
CASSPPLRQGFYGYTF
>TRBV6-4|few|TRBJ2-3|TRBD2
TGTGCCAGCAGTGACTCCCCTAGCGGGGGAGGCACAGATACGCAGTATTTT
CASSDSPSGGGTDTQYF
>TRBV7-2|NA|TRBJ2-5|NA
TGTGCCAGCAGCTTAGCGGGGGCTCAAGAGACCCAGTACTTC
CASSLAGAQETQYF
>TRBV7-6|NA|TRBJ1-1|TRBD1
TGTGCCAGCAGCTTAGGGCAGGGGGGGAACACTGAAGCTTTCTTT
CASSLGQGGNTEAFF
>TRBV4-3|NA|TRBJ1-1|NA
TGCGCCAGCAGCCAAGCGGGGGCGGGAGACACTGAAGCTTTCTTT
CASSQAGAGDTEAFF
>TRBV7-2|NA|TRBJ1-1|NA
TGTGCCAGCGGATCTGGAGTGAACACTGAAGCTTTCTTT
CASGSGVNTEAFF
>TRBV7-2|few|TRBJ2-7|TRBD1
TGTGCCAGCAGGCCCGACAGGGTCGGCTACGAGCAGTACTTC
CASRPDRVGYEQYF
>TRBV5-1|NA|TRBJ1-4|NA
TGCGCCAGCAGCGGTGGGGACACCGAGGCAAAACTGTTTTTT
CASSGGDTEAKLFF
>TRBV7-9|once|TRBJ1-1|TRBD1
TGTGCCAGCAGCTTACAGGGGGGGAACACTGAAGCTTTCTTT
CASSLQGGNTEAFF
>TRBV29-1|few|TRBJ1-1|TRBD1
TGCAGCGTTGAGGGGACAGGGAGGGTCACTGAAGCTTTCTTT
CSVEGTGRVTEAFF
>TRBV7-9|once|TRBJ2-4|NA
TGTGCCAGCAGCTTAACGCGGGTAGCCAAAAACATTCAGTACTTC
CASSLTRVAKNIQYF
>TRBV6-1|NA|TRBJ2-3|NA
TGTGCCAGCAGTGGTCCGAGGGGGGGGCCGACAGATACGCAGTATTTT
CASSGPRGGPTDTQYF
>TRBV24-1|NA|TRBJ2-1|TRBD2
TGTGCCACCAGTGATTATCTAGCGGGGGGTGGCAATGAGCAGTTCTTC
CATSDYLAGGGNEQFF
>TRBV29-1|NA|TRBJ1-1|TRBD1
TGCAGCGGGATACAGGGGAGAACTGAAGCTTTCTTT
CSGIQGRTEAFF
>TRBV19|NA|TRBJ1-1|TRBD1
TGTGCCAGTAGCAGGGGGATGAACACTGAAGCTTTCTTT
CASSRGMNTEAFF
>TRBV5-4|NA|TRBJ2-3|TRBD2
TGTGCCAGCAGCGTCTTAGGAGCGGGGGATGGGCCAGATACGCAGTATTTT
CASSVLGAGDGPDTQYF
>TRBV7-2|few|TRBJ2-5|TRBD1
TGTGCCAGCAGCCCCGGACAGGGCGCTGGCCAAGAGACCCAGTACTTC
CASSPGQGAGQETQYF
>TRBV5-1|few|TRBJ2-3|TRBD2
TGCGCCAGCACCCTCACTAGCGGGGGCCACACAGATACGCAGTATTTT
CASTLTSGGHTDTQYF
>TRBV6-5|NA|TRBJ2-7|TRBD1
TGTGCCAGCAGTTACTCCGGGACAGGGGTGTTCGAGCAGTACTTC
CASSYSGTGVFEQYF
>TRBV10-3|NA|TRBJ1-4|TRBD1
TGTGCCATCAGGCAGGGGGAAGGAGGTGAAAAACTGTTTTTT
CAIRQGEGGEKLFF
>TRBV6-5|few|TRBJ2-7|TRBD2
TGTGCCAGCAGTTACTCTTATAGCGGGGGGGCCTACGAGCAGTACTTC
CASSYSYSGGAYEQYF
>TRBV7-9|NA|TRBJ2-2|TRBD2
TGTGCCAGCAGCTTATACGGTAGCGGGGGTACCGGGGAGCTGTTTTTT
CASSLYGSGGTGELFF
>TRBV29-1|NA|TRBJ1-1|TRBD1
TGCAGCGTTGAGGTAGGGGGCGCGTCTTTCTTT
CSVEVGGASFF
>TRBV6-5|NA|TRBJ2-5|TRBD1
TGTGCCGCAGGACAGGGGATAGAGACCCAGTACTTC
CAAGQGIETQYF
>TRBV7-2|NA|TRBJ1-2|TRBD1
TGTGCCAGCAGCCGTCAGGGGGCTAGCTATGGCTACACCTTC
CASSRQGASYGYTF
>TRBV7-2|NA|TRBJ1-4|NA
TGTGCCAGCAGCTTATATCCTAATGAAAAACTGTTTTTT
CASSLYPNEKLFF
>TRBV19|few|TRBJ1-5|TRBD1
TGTGCCAGTAGGGACAGGGGCAATCAGCCCCAGCATTTT
CASRDRGNQPQHF
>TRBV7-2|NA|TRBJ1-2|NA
TGTGCCAGCAGCTTAGCCAGGAACCCTTATGGCTACACCTTC
CASSLARNPYGYTF
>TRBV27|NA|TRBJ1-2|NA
TGTGCCAGCGGAGGGAGGAATGGCTACACCTTC
CASGGRNGYTF
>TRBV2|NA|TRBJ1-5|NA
TGTGCCAGCAGTGAGGGCTGGAGCAATCAGCCCCAGCATTTT
CASSEGWSNQPQHF
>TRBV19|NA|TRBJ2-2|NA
TGTGCCAGTATATCGGACTCCCCGAACACCGGGGAGCTGTTTTTT
CASISDSPNTGELFF
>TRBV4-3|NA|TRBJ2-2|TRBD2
TGCGCCAGCAGCCAAGATTACGGGGGGACTGTCACCGGGGAGCTGTTTTTT
CASSQDYGGTVTGELFF
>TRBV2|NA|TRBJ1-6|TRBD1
TGTGCCAGCAGTCGGGGGACAGGGGATAATTCACCCCTCCACTTT
CASSRGTGDNSPLHF
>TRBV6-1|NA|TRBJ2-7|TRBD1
TGTGCCAGCAGTGTGGGACAGGACTCCTTCTTCCCCTACGAGCAGTACTTC
CASSVGQDSFFPYEQYF
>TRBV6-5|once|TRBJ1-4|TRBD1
TGTGCCAGCACAATGACAGGGGTCTCTAATGAAAAACTGTTTTTT
CASTMTGVSNEKLFF
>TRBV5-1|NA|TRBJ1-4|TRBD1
TGCGCCAGCAGCGGGACAGGGGGCGTCGGTGAAAAACTGTTTTTT
CASSGTGGVGEKLFF
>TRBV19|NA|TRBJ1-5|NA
TGTGCCACCGCAGGGATCTCAGTCCTCAATCAGCCCCAGCATTTT
CATAGISVLNQPQHF
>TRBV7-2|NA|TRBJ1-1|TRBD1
TGTGCCAGCAGCTCAGACAGGGCCCCGAACACTGAAGCTTTCTTT
CASSSDRAPNTEAFF
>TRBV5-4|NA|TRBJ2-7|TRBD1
TGTGCCAGCAGCTTGGGACAGGGGGCCAGGGAGCAGTACTTC
CASSLGQGAREQYF
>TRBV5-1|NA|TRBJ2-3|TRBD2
TGCGCCAGCAGCTCTCTAGCGGGCACAGATACGCAGTATTTT
CASSSLAGTDTQYF